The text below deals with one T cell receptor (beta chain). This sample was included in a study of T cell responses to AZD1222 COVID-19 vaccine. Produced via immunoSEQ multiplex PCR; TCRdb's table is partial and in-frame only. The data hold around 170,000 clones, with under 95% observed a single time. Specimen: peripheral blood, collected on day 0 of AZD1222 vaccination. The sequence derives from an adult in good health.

CDR3 sequence reads: CAISGTSGSVNEQFF. CDR3 DNA sequence: TGTGCCATCAGTGGGACTAGCGGGAGTGTCAATGAGCAGTTCTTC. The rearrangement links TRBV10-3 to TRBJ2-1; 13 bases align to TRBD2. In germline, CDR1 is ENHRY, CDR2 SYGVKD. This CDR3 is built from 15 residues. The junction had 3 bases not matched to a gene; V was cut back by 4 bases and J by 6 bases.